A selection of T cell receptor beta chains follows, all from one sample in a study of blood T cell repertoires in COVID-19. The data were produced by immunoSEQ multiplex PCR, yet TCRdb's version contains in-frame clones alone and is incomplete. The sample lists roughly 200,000 clones, about 81% occurring once. Sequenced input: peripheral blood. These receptors were collected from a woman older than 75 with COVID-19, enrolled during active disease. The CDR3 runs from the conserved cysteine through the conserved F or W. Fields, in order: D gene, V gene, clone size, J gene, CDR3 protein, CDR3 DNA. D genes are given only for firm matches. Part of the rows lack a size; the others show once, few, many or a class for expanded clones.

.	TRBV5-1	.	TRBJ2-7	CASSVQGQQYF	TGCGCCAGCAGCGTACAGGGTCAGCAGTACTTC
TRBD1	TRBV9	once	TRBJ2-2	CASSVLGTGGIGELFF	TGTGCCAGCAGCGTACTCGGGACAGGGGGCATCGGGGAGCTGTTTTTT
.	TRBV7-9	.	TRBJ1-2	CASSVGPRADIYGYTF	TGTGCCAGCAGCGTAGGACCCAGGGCAGACATCTATGGCTACACCTTC
.	TRBV27	.	TRBJ2-7	CASSLARFYEQYF	TGTGCCAGCAGTTTGGCCCGCTTCTACGAGCAGTACTTC
.	TRBV11-3	.	TRBJ1-2	CASSEPRRGFYGYTF	TGTGCCAGCAGCGAACCCCGGAGAGGATTCTATGGCTACACCTTC
TRBD2	TRBV10-3	.	TRBJ2-1	CAISDPGLAGVSYNEQFF	TGTGCCATCAGTGACCCGGGACTAGCGGGGGTTTCCTACAATGAGCAGTTCTTC
TRBD2	TRBV4-2	.	TRBJ2-7	CASSQDLLGLTYEQYF	TGTGCCAGCAGCCAAGATCTTCTGGGACTAACCTACGAGCAGTACTTC
.	TRBV4-1	few	TRBJ2-5	CASSQTGLLQETQYF	TGCGCCAGCAGCCAAACCGGACTCCTACAAGAGACCCAGTACTTC
.	TRBV27	.	TRBJ2-1	CASSPRTNEQFF	TGTGCCAGCAGTCCGCGGACTAATGAGCAGTTCTTC
.	TRBV24-1	.	TRBJ2-3	CATSGPPRDTQYF	TGTGCCACCAGTGGTCCCCCCAGAGATACGCAGTATTTT
.	TRBV3-1/TRBV3-2	.	TRBJ2-1	CASSQQGNSEQFF	TGTGCCAGCAGCCAACAGGGTAATAGTGAGCAGTTCTTC
TRBD1	TRBV27	.	TRBJ1-5	CASSGQGTDQPQHF	TGTGCCAGCAGTGGACAGGGCACCGATCAGCCCCAGCATTTT
.	TRBV4-3	once	TRBJ2-1	CASSQDFEANEQFF	TGCGCCAGCAGCCAAGATTTTGAGGCCAATGAGCAGTTCTTC
.	TRBV10-3	.	TRBJ2-7	CAISARGGEGEQYF	TGTGCCATCAGTGCGAGGGGGGGCGAGGGCGAGCAGTACTTC
.	TRBV5-1	.	TRBJ2-7	CASQDSSYEQYF	TGCGCCAGCCAGGACAGCTCCTACGAGCAGTACTTC
.	TRBV14	.	TRBJ1-6	CASSHRGSLNSPLHF	TGTGCCAGCAGCCACCGGGGGAGCTTAAATTCACCCCTCCACTTT
.	TRBV2	.	TRBJ2-3	CASRGFTQMADTQYF	TGTGCCAGCAGGGGCTTCACCCAGATGGCAGATACGCAGTATTTT
.	TRBV29-1	.	TRBJ2-5	CSVPGMGQETQYF	TGCAGCGTCCCAGGGATGGGCCAAGAGACCCAGTACTTC
TRBD2	TRBV28	.	TRBJ2-7	CASSSIAGVHYEQYF	TGTGCCAGCAGTTCCATAGCGGGAGTGCACTACGAGCAGTACTTC
.	TRBV6-5	.	TRBJ1-6	CASSPSQLSNSPLHF	TGTGCCAGCAGCCCGTCTCAACTCTCGAATTCACCCCTCCACTTT
.	TRBV20-1	once	TRBJ2-7	CSATALGGPYF	TGCAGTGCAACCGCCTTGGGGGGGCCGTACTTC
.	TRBV7-6	.	TRBJ2-2	CASSLGLTGIGELFF	TGTGCCAGCAGCTTAGGCCTTACAGGGATCGGGGAGCTGTTTTTT
TRBD2	TRBV29-1	.	TRBJ2-1	CSGSGVTYNEQFF	TGCAGCGGTAGCGGGGTTACCTACAATGAGCAGTTCTTC
TRBD1	TRBV10-3	.	TRBJ1-2	CAIRRGQEYYGYTF	TGTGCCATCAGGAGGGGACAGGAGTACTATGGCTACACCTTC
.	TRBV7-2	.	TRBJ2-5	CASSYQRGQETQYF	TGTGCCAGCAGCTACCAAAGGGGGCAAGAGACCCAGTACTTC
.	TRBV7-9	.	TRBJ1-2	CASSSQGLSFSSNYGYTF	TGTGCCAGCAGTTCACAGGGCCTGTCTTTTTCTTCTAACTATGGCTACACCTTC
.	TRBV11-3	.	TRBJ2-2	CASSSWTTGELFF	TGTGCCAGCAGCTCATGGACAACCGGGGAGCTGTTTTTT
.	TRBV24-1	.	TRBJ2-1	CATSDPSRGNNEQFF	TGTGCCACCAGTGACCCTTCTCGGGGTAACAATGAGCAGTTCTTC
TRBD2	TRBV24-1	few	TRBJ2-5	CATSDPGLAGDEETQYF	TGTGCCACCAGTGACCCCGGACTAGCGGGGGACGAAGAGACCCAGTACTTC
.	TRBV25-1	.	TRBJ2-2	CATRGPEGGLNTGELFF	TGTGCCACCAGAGGCCCGGAGGGGGGGCTAAACACCGGGGAGCTGTTTTTT
.	TRBV19	.	TRBJ2-1	CASSIDRDNNEQFF	TGTGCCAGTAGTATAGATAGGGACAACAATGAGCAGTTCTTC
TRBD1	TRBV29-1	.	TRBJ2-3	CSVGGQGVDTQYF	TGCAGCGTTGGGGGACAGGGTGTAGATACGCAGTATTTT
.	TRBV6-5	.	TRBJ1-5	CASRPFGQPGQPQHF	TGTGCCAGCAGACCCTTCGGACAGCCCGGTCAGCCCCAGCATTTT
TRBD1	TRBV27	.	TRBJ2-7	CASSHRGSFYEQYF	TGTGCCAGCAGTCACAGGGGTAGTTTCTACGAGCAGTACTTC
.	TRBV10-3	.	TRBJ2-3	CAIREDRTSSTDTQYF	TGTGCCATCAGAGAAGACAGGACCTCTAGCACAGATACGCAGTATTTT
.	TRBV28	.	TRBJ1-2	CASNHLPGVGEYGYTF	TGTGCCAGCAACCATCTCCCCGGGGTCGGGGAATATGGCTACACCTTC
.	TRBV18	.	TRBJ1-3	CASSPDSRTSSGNTIYF	TGTGCCAGCTCACCCGACAGTAGGACTAGCTCTGGAAACACCATATATTTT
.	TRBV11-3	.	TRBJ2-5	CASSLDGTAQETQYF	TGTGCCAGCAGCTTAGATGGAACAGCCCAAGAGACCCAGTACTTC
TRBD1	TRBV7-6	.	TRBJ1-3	CASSLTGLRNTIYF	TGTGCCAGCAGCCTGACAGGGCTGAGAAACACCATATATTTT
.	TRBV7-9	few	TRBJ1-1	CASSLVAGTEAFF	TGTGCCAGCAGCTTAGTAGCGGGCACTGAAGCTTTCTTT
TRBD2	TRBV9	.	TRBJ2-3	CASSVGRGGSDTQYF	TGTGCCAGCAGCGTAGGGCGGGGGGGTTCAGATACGCAGTATTTT
TRBD2	TRBV9	few	TRBJ2-3	CASSGGTSGATDTQYF	TGTGCCAGCAGCGGGGGGACTAGCGGGGCGACAGATACGCAGTATTTT
.	TRBV4-3	once	TRBJ1-1	CASSQDREQGNTEAFF	TGCGCCAGCAGCCAAGATCGAGAACAGGGGAACACTGAAGCTTTCTTT
.	TRBV28	.	TRBJ2-1	CASSPGLGVEQFF	TGTGCCAGCAGCCCTGGACTTGGAGTTGAGCAGTTCTTC
TRBD1	TRBV24-1	.	TRBJ1-5	CATSGRQGSPQHF	TGTGCCACCAGTGGCAGACAGGGTTCGCCCCAGCATTTT
.	TRBV7-2	.	TRBJ2-1	CASSIGTREYEQFF	TGTGCCAGCAGCATCGGGACTCGCGAGTATGAGCAGTTCTTC
.	TRBV7-8	.	TRBJ2-5	CASSLAGAEQETQYF	TGTGCCAGCAGCTTAGCCGGAGCGGAACAAGAGACCCAGTACTTC
TRBD1	TRBV27	few	TRBJ2-7	CASSTGAGGHYEQYF	TGTGCCAGCAGTACCGGCGCAGGGGGACACTACGAGCAGTACTTC
TRBD2	TRBV5-1	.	TRBJ2-1	CASSLIGDIRLGGLGGNEQFF	TGCGCCAGCAGCTTGATTGGCGACATCCGTCTGGGAGGGTTGGGTGGAAATGAGCAGTTCTTC
.	TRBV16	once	TRBJ1-2	CASSLRQGSNYGYTF	TGTGCCAGCAGCCTAAGGCAGGGATCGAACTATGGCTACACCTTC
.	TRBV7-7	.	TRBJ1-1	CASSPETGPSTEAFF	TGTGCTAGCAGTCCAGAGACAGGTCCCTCCACTGAAGCTTTCTTT
.	TRBV4-2	.	TRBJ1-2	CASSQGGHSSYGYTF	TGTGCCAGCAGCCAAGGGGGACACTCATCTTATGGCTACACCTTC
.	TRBV15	.	TRBJ1-2	CATSRDYSNYGYTF	TGTGCCACCAGCAGAGATTACAGCAACTATGGCTACACCTTC
TRBD2	TRBV28	.	TRBJ2-1	CASSFGWGSGQLSSYNEQFF	TGTGCCAGCAGTTTCGGGTGGGGTAGCGGGCAACTATCCTCCTACAATGAGCAGTTCTTC